This TCR beta chain was documented in a study of early T cells in non-severe SARS-CoV-2 infection listed by TCRdb under 2021. In the study overall: Because TCR sequencing relied on bulk RNA taken from unsorted whole blood, pairing of alpha and beta chains was not possible. Study-level results and caveats: VDJdb matching was skewed toward anti-spike CD8 responses and likely underestimated virus-specific expansions by missing private and CD4 specificities.

Libraries were constructed by 5' RACE. The reads were generated on a NextSeq 500. To correct for sequencing error and PCR bias, the TCR library protocol tagged individual cDNA molecules with unique molecular identifiers. Sequencing covered both TCR alpha and beta chains, and within each sample the abundances of alpha and beta sequences were tightly co-correlated. Processing in the source paper ran as follows. Decombinator V4 was used to annotate TCR sequences for V gene, J gene and CDR3. TCRs were defined as expanded if a significant change between any two time points was detected under a Poisson model with p below 0.0001. TCR abundances were normalised to the total number of TCRs sequenced per sample and expressed as counts per million. TRAV1-2 paired with TRAJ12, TRAJ20 or TRAJ33 defined MAIT TCRs, while TRAV10 paired with TRAJ18 defined iNKT TCRs. A search of VDJdb, accessed on 1 November 2021, was run for TCRs annotated to CMV, EBV and SARS-CoV-2, with TCRs annotated for multiple antigens excluded. Using fastp trimming at Q25 and MiXCR clonotype assembly, TCRdb reanalyzed the public sequencing data and kept in-frame beta chains. Every entry covers one CDR3 protein and lists the most common genes and DNA from its rows. These V and J calls rely on TCRdb rather than the paper's analysis. The sample records 43,000 or so distinct CDR3 sequences, more than 6.5% of which are singletons. The leading ten clones occupy under 9.5% of the sample.

Including cysteine and phenylalanine, the CDR3 has 15 amino acids. Of the read, only the CDR3 DNA is kept; its 45 bases are in frame from base 1. Trimming leaves V shorter by 0 bases and J shorter by 6 bases, with the junction holding 6 bases beyond the gene matches. From a lookup of the germline V gene, CDR1 and CDR2 are SGHTA and FQGNSA. About this clonotype: There is no known antigen for this receptor. The record has no base qualities; no much larger clone is one base away.

Set within a cohort of healthcare workers in London, UK, this nested case-control study involved weekly PCR testing of nasopharyngeal swabs along with blood sampling. Healthcare workers were recruited during the week of the UK lockdown, between 23 and 31 March 2020, and followed weekly for up to 16 weeks. The sequence was collected from an adult who was a healthcare worker with PCR-confirmed SARS-CoV-2 infection or an uninfected control (not recorded which). Sequences were obtained from whole blood. The chain links TRBV7-2 with TRBJ2-5; the junction holds 8 bases that match TRBD2. CDR3 loop: CASSLASGGGKTQYF. The bases are TGTGCCAGCAGCTTAGCCAGCGGGGGAGGAAAGACCCAGTACTTC.